Each of the 29 T cell receptor beta chains below was sequenced from the same sample in a study of T cells in Graves' hyperthyroidism and ophthalmopathy. Amplification of TCR beta CDR3 regions was performed using RNA transcripts as template. HTBI primers drove first-round RT-PCR of the TCR CDR3. TCRdb passed the multiplex PCR reads through MiXCR, listing each CDR3 protein once. The table shows roughly 61,000 distinct CDR3 sequences, with approximately 50% occurring only once. The sample taken for sequencing was blood. The source of these receptors is a woman in her sixties or seventies with Graves' ophthalmopathy.

The chain joins TRBV11-2 to TRBJ1-5; D uncertain. Germline CDR1 is SGHAT and CDR2 is FQNNGV. CDR3 length: 17 residues. Trimming removed 1 base from V and 0 bases from J, with 13 bases in between. CDR3 sequence (DNA): TGTGCCAGCAGCTTAGCCCCCGGGCAGCATAGCAATCAGCCCCAGCATTTT. Translating it yields CASSLAPGQHSNQPQHF.

This clonotype was observed a single time. The junction does not match germline at one end; this may be a read error. The chain uses TRBV28 and TRBJ2-1; D not resolved. The CDR3 is made up of 14 amino acids. Germline V gene data show CDR1 as MDHEN and CDR2 as SYDVKM. The CDR3 DNA reads TGTGCCAGCAGTTTTGGAGATTATAGCAATCAGCAGTTCTTC. Its translation is CASSFGDYSNQQFF.

This clonotype was observed many times. The rearrangement links TRBV28 to TRBJ1-2; perhaps TRBD1 as D (6 bases). Between the trimmed V and J ends, which lost 2 bases and 7 bases, there was a span of 11 bases. CDR1 is MDHEN and CDR2 is SYDVKM in the germline V gene. This CDR3 region has 13 residues. CDR3 nucleotide sequence: TGTGCCAGCAGTTTAGGGGGGCAGGGTGGCTACACCTTC. Its translation: CASSLGGQGGYTF.

Concerning this clonotype itself: The junction does not match germline at one end; this may be a read error. This chain links TRBV5-1 with TRBJ1-1, with D tentatively TRBD1 (5 bases). From germline, CDR1 is SGHRS and CDR2 YFSETQ. CDR3 length equals 16 residues. The CDR3 nucleotides are TGCGCCGGCAGTACGGGGACGGAAGTTGATGGCACTGAAGCTTTCTTT. It translates to CAGSTGTEVDGTEAFF.

This clonotype was detected many times. J is TRBJ1-4 and V is TRBV19; D gene ambiguous. Germline CDR1 LNHDA, CDR2 SQIVND (reference sequence). CDR3 length: 14 residues. The ends were cut back, 5 bases at V and 10 bases at J, with 17 bases in the middle. The CDR3 coding sequence is TGTGCCAGTAGTGAGAATTCTGGGTTCGGAAAACTGTTTTTT. It translates to CASSENSGFGKLFF.

With respect to this clonotype: Its ends do not fully match the called genes, so a read error is possible. The chain has TRBV5-6 and TRBJ1-6; D unresolved. The CDR3 loop spans 17 amino acids. Germline V gives CDR1 SGHDT, CDR2 YYEEEE. The CDR3 region is CASSLMAGHPDNPPLLF. The CDR3 DNA sequence: TGTGCCAGCAGCTTAATGGCCGGGCACCCAGATAATCCACCCCTCCTCTTT. The whole variable domain, remainder taken from reference TRBV5-6 and TRBJ1-6, is DAGVTQSPTHLIKTRGQQVTLRCSPKSGHDTVSWYQQALGQGPQFIFQYYEEEERQRGNFPDRFSGHQFPNYSSELNVNALLLGDSALYLCASSLMAGHPDNPPLLFGNGTRLTVT.

At least ten counts were recorded for this clonotype. The V and J genes are TRBV9 and TRBJ2-6, with a weak D call TRBD1 (5 bases). Germline-derived CDR1 and CDR2 are SGDLS and YYNGEE. The V end lost 1 base, the J end lost 0 bases, and 17 bases lay between the germline ends. The CDR3 length is 19 residues. CDR3 residues: CASSVRSDKPFSGANVLTF. The CDR3 coding sequence is TGTGCCAGCAGCGTACGCTCGGACAAACCCTTCTCTGGGGCCAACGTCCTGACTTTC.

This clonotype was detected many times. One base away lies a much larger clone, so this may be a sequencing read error. The chain has TRBV12-3 or TRBV12-4 and TRBJ1-1; TRBD1 aligns across 9 bases. This CDR3 comprises 13 residues. The V gene end was trimmed by 8 bases and the J gene end by 3 bases; junction bases not matched to a gene: 4. CDR3 amino acids: CASRDREDTEAFF. DNA for the CDR3: TGTGCCAGCCGGGACAGGGAGGACACTGAAGCTTTCTTT.

This clonotype appeared once. V is TRBV24-1 and J is TRBJ1-5; 8 positions match TRBD1. The V segment lost 3 bases and the J segment 7 bases; nucleotides outside the gene matches: 16. Germline loops: CDR1 KGHDR, CDR2 SFDVKD. The CDR3 runs to 18 residues. The CDR3 DNA reads TGTGCCACCAGTGATCCGACAGGGGTACTTGGATACGAGCAGCCCCAGCATTTT. Translation gives CATSDPTGVLGYEQPQHF.

CDR3 in DNA: TGCAGTGCTAGCAAGTCCTACAATGAGCAGTTCTTC. It encodes CSASKSYNEQFF. The chain employs TRBV20-1 and TRBJ2-1; D is unresolved. V gave up 3 bases and J gave up 1 base, with 4 bases separating them. The germline gives CDR1 DFQATT, CDR2 SNEGSKA (reference sequence). This CDR3 is built from 12 residues.

A word on this clonotype: The junction shows a germline mismatch at one end, possibly a read error. J is TRBJ2-1 and V is TRBV15; D may be TRBD1 (5 bases). The CDR3 extends over 14 amino acids. The germline V gene encodes CDR1 LNHNV and CDR2 YYDKDF (reference sequence). This CDR3 is CATSEGADSNQQFF. Here the CDR3 DNA reads TGTGCCACCAGCGAAGGGGCGGATAGCAATCAGCAGTTCTTC.

V gene TRBV4-1 combines with J gene TRBJ2-7, with D maybe TRBD1 (6 bases). The V end lost 1 base, the J end lost 3 bases, and 13 bases lay between the germline ends. This CDR3 is 15 amino acids long. Germline V gene data show CDR1 as MGHRA and CDR2 as YSYEKL. The CDR3 DNA reads TGCGCCAGCAGCCAAGGTACAGGGATGGTCTACGAGCAGTACTTC. Translating it yields CASSQGTGMVYEQYF.

V gene TRBV7-6 combines with J gene TRBJ1-1; D not certain. The germline V gene has CDR1 SGHVS and CDR2 FNYEAQ. The germline V and J ends were trimmed by 5 bases and 1 base, with 8 bases remaining between them. The CDR3 loop spans 13 amino acids. The CDR3 nucleotides are TGTGCCAGCAGCGTTGTGGGGAACACTGAAGCTTTCTTT. As protein: CASSVVGNTEAFF. The full variable domain, its missing parts supplied by reference TRBV7-6 and TRBJ1-1, is GAGVSQSPRYKVTKRGQDVALRCDPISGHVSLYWYRQALGQGPEFLTYFNYEAQQDKSGLPNDRFSAERPEGSISTLTIQRTEQRDSAMYRCASSVVGNTEAFFGQGTRLTVV.

The DNA for the CDR3 is TGTGCCAGCAGCCAAGCTGAAGGCGAGCAGTACTTC. Protein product: CASSQAEGEQYF. The chain joins TRBV3-1 to TRBJ2-7; D ambiguous. This CDR3 spans 12 amino acids. Germline V CDR1 and CDR2: LGHDT, YNNKEL (reference sequence). Deletions cut 1 base from V and 6 bases from J, with 7 bases between.

The chain combines TRBV20-1 with TRBJ2-3, with 10 bases aligning to TRBD1. Germline loops: CDR1 DFQATT, CDR2 SNEGSKA (reference sequence). With V trimmed by 2 bases and J by 4 bases, 6 bases remained unmatched. The CDR3 runs 15 residues. The CDR3 bases are TGCAGTGCTAGACTCTTCGGACAGGGGGCAGATACGCAGTATTTT. It translates to CSARLFGQGADTQYF.

The V and J genes are TRBV11-1 and TRBJ2-3; a weak D match, TRBD2 (5 bases). The CDR3 extends over 16 amino acids. Germline loops: CDR1 SGHAT, CDR2 FQDESV (reference sequence). With 3 bases removed from V and 3 bases from J, the gap between germline ends came to 16 bases. As DNA, the CDR3 is TGTGCCAGCAGCTTGCCGGTAGAGGGCGGAACAGATACGCAGTATTTT. Its protein product is CASSLPVEGGTDTQYF.

V usage is TRBV25-1 and J usage is TRBJ2-2; D might be TRBD2 (6 bases). The germline gives CDR1 MGHDK, CDR2 SYGVNS. Trimming removed 4 bases at V and 4 bases at J, with 13 bases between. The CDR3 length is 15 residues. For the CDR3, the DNA is TGTGCCAGCAGTGGGGCCGGGAGAGGCACCGGGGAGCTGTTTTTT. Translating it yields CASSGAGRGTGELFF.

The V and J genes are TRBV20-1 and TRBJ2-3, with D possibly being TRBD1 (5 bases). The germline V gene has CDR1 DFQATT and CDR2 SNEGSKA (reference sequence). With 5 bases removed from V and 5 bases from J, the gap between germline ends came to 14 bases. The CDR3 loop spans 13 amino acids. Written as DNA, the CDR3 is TGCAGTGCTGGAAAGGGGCGCCTAGATACGCAGTATTTT. Translated, it gives CSAGKGRLDTQYF.

J is TRBJ1-1 and V is TRBV9, with a possible D match to TRBD1 (6 bases). V was cut by 0 bases and J by 6 bases, with 12 bases left in between. This CDR3 is built from 14 residues. Germline CDR1 SGDLS, CDR2 YYNGEE. The CDR3 here is CASSVGGGSSEAFF. CDR3 nucleotide sequence: TGTGCCAGCAGCGTAGGAGGGGGGAGCTCTGAAGCTTTCTTT.

The chain couples TRBV7-9 to TRBJ1-5; no firm D call. The CDR3 runs to 13 residues. Germline loops: CDR1 SEHNR, CDR2 FQNEAQ (reference sequence). V was cut by 5 bases and J by 4 bases, with 9 bases left in between. The CDR3 is CASSPDGNQPQHF. CDR3 DNA: TGTGCCAGCAGCCCCGACGGAAATCAGCCCCAGCATTTT.

The chain has TRBV5-5 and TRBJ1-2; 7 positions agree with TRBD1. Trimming took 6 bases from V and 5 from J; bases not matched to a gene: 4. The length of the CDR3 is 12 residues. The germline CDR1 and CDR2 sequences are SGHKS and YYEKEE (reference sequence). This CDR3 reads CASTRGEYGYTF. The DNA of the CDR3 is TGTGCCAGCACCAGGGGGGAATATGGCTACACCTTC.

This clonotype was picked up many times. V and J are TRBV6-2 or TRBV6-3 and TRBJ1-4, with D tentatively TRBD1 (5 bases). The CDR3 totals 15 residues. V lost 5 bases to trimming and J lost 8 bases, with 18 bases between them. The germline CDR1 and CDR2 sequences are MNHEY and SVGEGT. CDR3 sequence (DNA): TGTGCCAGCAGTGACGGGGCTCGCGGGCGCGAAAAACTGTTTTTT. Amino acid sequence: CASSDGARGREKLFF.

This chain links TRBV12-3 or TRBV12-4 with TRBJ1-5; 7 bases agree with TRBD1. V shed 8 bases, J shed 4 bases, and the junction held 5 bases outside the gene matches. This CDR3 has 13 residues. The DNA of the CDR3 is TGTGCCAGCGCGACGACAGGGAATCAGCCCCAGCATTTT. It translates to CASATTGNQPQHF.

This clonotype was recorded many times. The chain links TRBV20-1 to TRBJ1-3, with TRBD1 identical over 7 bases. The V and J ends lost 6 bases and 0 bases, in that order; junction bases with no gene match: 8. Per the germline V gene, CDR1 is DFQATT and CDR2 is SNEGSKA (reference sequence). The CDR3 length is 15 residues. CDR3 sequence reads: CSAAHRGPSGNTIYF. In DNA, the CDR3 is TGCAGTGCAGCGCACAGGGGACCCTCTGGAAACACCATATATTTT.

This clonotype was seen only a few times. The chain uses TRBV25-1 and TRBJ1-3; tentatively, D is TRBD1 (6 bases). V was trimmed by 6 bases and J by 8 bases, leaving 17 bases between them. The CDR3 totals 14 residues. CDR1 is MGHDK, CDR2 SYGVNS, per germline. The CDR3 nucleotides are TGTGCCAGCAGCCTGGACGGGTACAGGGACACCATATATTTT. This sequence encodes CASSLDGYRDTIYF.

This clonotype appeared many times. The V and J genes are TRBV3-1 and TRBJ1-1; the D is unclear. CDR1 and CDR2 (germline): LGHDT, YNNKEL (reference sequence). V dropped 4 bases and J dropped 3 bases, with 15 bases sitting between them. The CDR3 extends over 15 amino acids. CDR3 nucleotide sequence: TGTGCCAGCAGCCTGTGGGGATCGCAGCACACTGAAGCTTTCTTT. Translation gives CASSLWGSQHTEAFF.

A note on this clonotype: This may stem from a read error, because a much larger clone lies one nucleotide away. This sequence joins TRBV27 and TRBJ1-2; no clear D. This CDR3 contains 13 residues. Germline CDR1 and CDR2: MNHEY and SMNVEV (reference sequence). CDR3 coding DNA: TGTGCCGGCAGTTTACCGGGTAACTATGGCTACACCTTC. Protein sequence: CAGSLPGNYGYTF.

The chain couples TRBV9 to TRBJ2-2; 13 nucleotides agree with TRBD2. The germline V gene encodes CDR1 SGDLS and CDR2 YYNGEE. The CDR3 length is 17 residues. Germline trimming cut 3 bases from V and 6 bases from J; bases unmatched to any gene: 8. The CDR3 sequence: CASSASGLAGVAGELFF. The CDR3 nucleotides are TGTGCCAGCAGCGCCTCAGGACTAGCGGGAGTCGCCGGGGAGCTGTTTTTT.

The sample holds many counts of this clonotype. The CDR3 region is CASSRGEGLGQPQHF. The CDR3, as DNA: TGTGCCAGCAGCCGGGGAGAGGGGCTGGGTCAGCCCCAGCATTTT. The gene calls are TRBV12-3 or TRBV12-4 and TRBJ1-5; D might be TRBD1 (5 bases). This CDR3 is 15 amino acids long. V lost 6 bases, J lost 6 bases, and 18 bases lay in between.